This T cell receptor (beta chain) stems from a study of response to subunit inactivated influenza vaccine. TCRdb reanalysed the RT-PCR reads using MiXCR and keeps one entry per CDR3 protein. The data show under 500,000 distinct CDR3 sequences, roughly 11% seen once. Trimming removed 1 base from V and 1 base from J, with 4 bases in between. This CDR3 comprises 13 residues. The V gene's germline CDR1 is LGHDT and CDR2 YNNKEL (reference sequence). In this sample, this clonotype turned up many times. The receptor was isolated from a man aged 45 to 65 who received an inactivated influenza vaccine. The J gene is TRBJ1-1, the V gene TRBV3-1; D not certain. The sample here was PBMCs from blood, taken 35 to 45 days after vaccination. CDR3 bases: TGTGCCAGCAGCCAAGGTTGGAACACTGAAGCTTTCTTT. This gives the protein CASSQGWNTEAFF.